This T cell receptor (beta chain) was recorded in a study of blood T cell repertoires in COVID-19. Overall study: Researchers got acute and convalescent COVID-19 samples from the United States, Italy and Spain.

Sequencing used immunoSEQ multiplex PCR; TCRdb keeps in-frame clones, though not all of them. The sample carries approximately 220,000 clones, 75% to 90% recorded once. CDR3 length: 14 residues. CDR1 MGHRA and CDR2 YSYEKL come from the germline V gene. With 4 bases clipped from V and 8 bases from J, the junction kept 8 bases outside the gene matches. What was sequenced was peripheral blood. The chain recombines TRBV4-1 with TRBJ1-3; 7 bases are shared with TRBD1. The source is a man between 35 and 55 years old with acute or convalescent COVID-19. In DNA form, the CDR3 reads TGCGCCAGCAGCCCAACTCAGGGGGTGTACACCATATATTTT. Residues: CASSPTQGVYTIYF.